Listed below are T cell receptor beta chains from one sample, sequenced in a study of blood T cell repertoires in COVID-19. Generated by immunoSEQ multiplex PCR, the TCRdb table keeps only in-frame clones and is missing some. The sample records 70,000 or so clones, approximately 75% being singletons. Material for sequencing was peripheral blood. These receptors came from a human donor in a cohort sampled during active COVID-19. The CDR3 runs from the conserved cysteine through the conserved F or W. Fields, in order: J gene, D gene, clone size, V gene, CDR3 protein, CDR3 DNA. D genes are given only for firm matches. Size is omitted from some rows. Given values are once, few, many or a class for expanded clones.

TRBJ2-5 TRBD1 NA TRBV7-6 CASSLTGGQETQYF TGTGCCAGCAGCTTAACAGGGGGCCAAGAGACCCAGTACTTC
TRBJ2-3 NA NA TRBV5-8 CASSLTASTDTQYF TGTGCCAGCAGCTTGACAGCTAGCACAGATACGCAGTATTTT
TRBJ2-3 TRBD2 NA TRBV15 CATSLAGVPDTQYF TGTGCCACCAGTTTAGCGGGAGTCCCAGATACGCAGTATTTT
TRBJ1-4 TRBD1 once TRBV5-1 CASSSQGGNEKLFF TGCGCCAGCAGCTCCCAGGGGGGTAATGAAAAACTGTTTTTT
TRBJ2-1 NA NA TRBV5-1 CASSQPPGYNEQFF TGCGCCAGCAGCCAGCCCCCGGGTTACAATGAGCAGTTCTTC
TRBJ2-4 TRBD1 once TRBV6-5 CASGTGLAKNIQYF TGTGCCAGCGGGACAGGGTTAGCCAAAAACATTCAGTACTTC
TRBJ1-5 NA NA TRBV5-1 CASSLGGDDYQPQHF TGCGCCAGCAGCTTGGGGGGGGACGATTATCAGCCCCAGCATTTT
TRBJ1-5 NA few TRBV28 CASSLWEQAYSNQPQHF TGTGCCAGCAGTTTGTGGGAACAGGCTTATAGCAATCAGCCCCAGCATTTT
TRBJ1-2 TRBD1 few TRBV7-6 CASSPTGGGYGYTF TGTGCCAGCAGCCCGACAGGGGGCGGCTATGGCTACACCTTC
TRBJ2-3 NA few TRBV20-1 CSASLGAQTDTQYF TGCAGTGCTAGTCTGGGGGCGCAGACAGATACGCAGTATTTT
TRBJ1-5 NA NA TRBV12-3/TRBV12-4 CASSNSDQPQHF TGTGCCAGCAGTAATAGTGATCAGCCCCAGCATTTT
TRBJ2-1 TRBD2 NA TRBV7-9 CASSLDSGRNEQFF TGTGCCAGCAGCTTGGATAGCGGGAGAAATGAGCAGTTCTTC
TRBJ1-6 TRBD1 NA TRBV7-8 CASSSYRRGQYNSPLHF TGTGCCAGCAGCTCGTATAGACGGGGACAGTATAATTCACCCCTCCACTTT
TRBJ1-2 NA NA TRBV5-6 CASSFGGMDGYTF TGTGCCAGCAGCTTCGGAGGGATGGATGGCTACACCTTC
TRBJ2-3 NA NA TRBV4-1 CASSPIGGQSTDTQYF TGCGCCAGCAGCCCTATTGGAGGCCAAAGCACAGATACGCAGTATTTT
TRBJ2-7 TRBD1 NA TRBV13 CASSVRTGSSYEQYF TGTGCCAGCAGCGTTCGGACAGGGAGCTCCTACGAGCAGTACTTC
TRBJ2-5 TRBD2 few TRBV5-1 CASREAGGPGQETQYF TGCGCCAGCAGAGAAGCGGGAGGGCCGGGGCAAGAGACCCAGTACTTC
TRBJ1-2 NA NA TRBV2 CASSAEPQDYGYTF TGTGCCAGCAGCGCGGAGCCACAGGACTATGGCTACACCTTC